This TCR beta chain was recovered during a study of regulatory dendritic cells for organ transplantation. Repertoires were generated with immunoSEQ multiplex PCR, while TCRdb's copy carries only in-frame clones and drops some. The repertoire holds approximately 29,000 clones, with roughly 85% as singletons. Naive CD45RA+ and memory CD45RO+ CD4+ or CD8+ T cells were FACS-sorted. The CDR3 is 15 residues long. Germline loops: CDR1 SGDLS, CDR2 YYNGEE. V was cut by 4 bases and J by 0 bases, with 14 bases left in between. Study-wide findings and caveats: Regulatory dendritic cells appeared to expand memory CD8+ clones less than mature ones. Memory CD8+ T cells were the most oligoclonal; naive cells were highly diverse.

A word on this clone: The antigen remains unidentified.

Sequencing was done on a sample of naive CD4+ T cells from blood. Stated subset: CD45RA+ naive T cells. The TCR comes from a human donor in good health. The rearrangement links TRBV9 to TRBJ2-7, with D possibly being TRBD1 (7 bases). CDR3 region: CASSLGQTSSYEQYF. Written as DNA, the CDR3 is TGTGCCAGCAGCCTGGGACAGACTAGCTCCTACGAGCAGTACTTC.